These 10 T cell receptor beta chains originate from one sample sequenced in a study of regulatory T cells in long-lasting Graves disease. As to time point: persistent/refractory GD, antithyroid drugs over 5 years with positive TRAb. Isolated PBMC RNA provided the starting material for the TCR library. With iRepertoire HTBI primers and Arm-PCR of CDR3 regions, TCR beta libraries were built. TCRdb itself ran the multiplex PCR reads through MiXCR, one entry per CDR3 protein. In the table there are hundreds of thousands of distinct CDR3 sequences, around a fifth of which are singletons. The material was peripheral blood mononuclear cells (PBMCs), obtained when the disease was refractory, from a patient treated with antithyroid drugs. These receptors originate from a female donor with Graves disease.

This clonotype was picked up a small number of times. V gene TRBV20-1 combines with J gene TRBJ2-2, with 8 bases aligning to TRBD2. CDR3 size: 16 residues. Germline V gene data show CDR1 as DFQATT and CDR2 as SNEGSKA (reference sequence). The ends lost 1 base at V and 6 bases at J; junction bases unmatched: 10. The CDR3 protein is CSARVLAGWGPGELFF. CDR3 nucleotide sequence: TGCAGTGCTAGAGTCCTAGCGGGTTGGGGACCCGGGGAGCTGTTTTTT.

There are a few counts of this clonotype. The chain employs TRBV20-1 and TRBJ2-7, with 7 bases lining up with TRBD1. Per the germline V gene, CDR1 is DFQATT and CDR2 is SNEGSKA (reference sequence). The length of the CDR3 is 12 residues. V gave up 5 bases and J gave up 3 bases; unmatched junction bases: 4. CDR3 residues: CSARTGRYEQYF. CDR3 DNA: TGCAGTGCTCGGACAGGCCGCTACGAGCAGTACTTC.

This clonotype has a count of ten or more. This chain joins TRBV7-8 and TRBJ1-2, with 8 bases identical to TRBD1. This CDR3 region has 14 residues. V lost 7 bases, J lost 4 bases, and 8 bases stayed unmatched. Germline loops: CDR1 SGHVS, CDR2 FQNEAQ. The DNA for the CDR3 is TGTGCCAGCAATACCAGGGGGCGCCGCTATGGCTACACCTTC. Amino acid sequence: CASNTRGRRYGYTF.

Ten or more counts support this clonotype. The rearrangement joins TRBV29-1 to TRBJ1-3, with 7 bases matching TRBD1. CDR1 is SQVTM and CDR2 is ANQGSEA in the germline V gene. CDR3 length: 13 residues. V lost 7 bases and J lost 1; bases outside the gene matches: 4. The CDR3 DNA is TGCAGCGCCAGGACAGGTTCTGGAAACACCATATATTTT. This encodes CSARTGSGNTIYF. Full variable domain (outside the CDR3, taken from reference TRBV29-1 and TRBJ1-3): SAVISQKPSRDICQRGTSLTIQCQVDSQVTMMFWYRQQPGQSLTLIATANQGSEATYESGFVIDKFPISRPNLTFSTLTVSNMSPEDSSIYLCSARTGSGNTIYFGEGSWLTVV.

The chain is built from TRBV7-9 and TRBJ2-7, with 7 bases lining up with TRBD2. Germline V gives CDR1 SEHNR, CDR2 FQNEAQ (reference sequence). Unmatched junction bases numbered 10, after V lost 2 bases and J lost 0 bases. There are 17 residues in the CDR3. This chain's CDR3 is CASSLPASGESSYEQYF. In DNA, the CDR3 is TGTGCCAGCAGCTTACCCGCAAGCGGGGAGAGCTCCTACGAGCAGTACTTC.

This clonotype came up many times. J is TRBJ1-1 and V is TRBV20-1; a weak D match, TRBD1 (5 bases). V shed 0 bases and J shed 3 bases, with 14 bases lying between them. The CDR3 sequence is 15 residues long. CDR1 and CDR2 (germline): DFQATT, SNEGSKA (reference sequence). The chain's CDR3 is CSARDRQGSDTEAFF. The CDR3 coding sequence is TGCAGTGCTAGAGATCGTCAGGGATCCGACACTGAAGCTTTCTTT.

This rearrangement joins TRBV20-1 to TRBJ2-7, with TRBD2 as a possible D gene (5 bases). The CDR3 has 13 amino acids. Germline V gene sequence: CDR1 DFQATT, CDR2 SNEGSKA (reference sequence). Between the trimmed V and J ends, which lost 5 bases and 6 bases, there was a span of 17 bases. CDR3 residues: CSAGHEGRGEQYF. The CDR3 DNA sequence: TGCAGTGCTGGCCACGAAGGTCGGGGCGAGCAGTACTTC.

V and J are TRBV18 and TRBJ1-4, with D tentatively TRBD1 (6 bases). The CDR3 is 15 residues long. CDR1 and CDR2 (germline): KGHSH, LQKENI. V lost 3 bases and J lost 3, with 11 bases in between. CDR3 sequence reads: CASSPGQTPNEKLFF. Written as DNA, the CDR3 is TGTGCCAGCTCACCTGGACAGACCCCTAATGAAAAACTGTTTTTT.

This clonotype appeared many times. A junction boundary mismatches the germline segment, possibly from a read error. The chain carries TRBV11-2 and TRBJ2-5; D remains ambiguous. CDR1 and CDR2 from the germline V gene are SGHAT and FQNNGV. CDR3 length equals 12 residues. CDR3 coding DNA: TGTGCCAGCAGCTTAGGCCAACAGACCCAGTACTTC. As protein: CASSLGQQTQYF.

This clonotype has only a few counts. The genes are TRBV7-9 and TRBJ1-1; D is possibly TRBD1 (5 bases). Germline CDR1 reads SEHNR; CDR2 reads FQNEAQ (reference sequence). The CDR3 covers 14 residues. Trimming pared 5 bases from V and 7 bases from J, leaving 17 bases between. The CDR3 here is CASSPGVGGSEAFF. The CDR3, as DNA: TGTGCCAGCAGCCCGGGGGTGGGGGGGAGTGAAGCTTTCTTT.